The T cell receptor beta chain under discussion was sequenced for a study of a mutant IDH1 vaccine in newly diagnosed glioma. Study as a whole: The initiation of vaccination occurred 4-6 weeks after radiotherapy alone, or with temozolomide cycles.

The time point is: week 23, last vaccination. It was 300 ug of mutant IDH1 20-mer peptide that made up each vaccine dose, given with topical imiquimod. Findings and limits, study-wide: The authors found pseudoprogression apparently unrelated to changes in top peripheral T cell clonotypes.

The trim removed 2 bases at V and 5 bases at J, leaving 7 bases unmatched. CDR3 size: 16 residues. Germline V CDR1 and CDR2: LNHDA, SQIVND (reference sequence). Method: immunoSEQ multiplex PCR; TCRdb's copy keeps in-frame clones and lacks some. The data show some 40,000 clones, 81% seen once. Remarks on this clone: The antigen is not known.

Source: PBMCs, taken from a glioma patient whose treatment included an IDH1 peptide vaccine. The source is a man in his forties with glioma. V usage is TRBV19 and J usage is TRBJ2-1, with TRBD2 matching 9 bases. DNA of the CDR3: TGTGCCAGTAGTATATCTTCCGGGACTAGCAACAATGAGCAGTTCTTC. Residues: CASSISSGTSNNEQFF. The full variable domain, in which reference TRBV19 and TRBJ2-1 provide the parts outside the CDR3, is DGGITQSPKYLFRKEGQNVTLSCEQNLNHDAMYWYRQDPGQGLRLIYYSQIVNDFQKGDIAEGYSVSREKKESFPLTVTSAQKNPTAFYLCASSISSGTSNNEQFFGPGTRLTVL.